This is a list of T cell receptor beta chains from one sample in a study of spatial heterogeneity in lung cancer. TCRdb reanalysed the 5' RACE reads using MiXCR and keeps one entry per CDR3 protein. The sample has around 95,000 distinct CDR3 sequences, approximately 4.4% seen once. Specimen: lung tumor tissue, collected at surgery. The source is a male donor with early-stage non-small cell lung cancer. Both conserved end residues are part of each CDR3. The order of the fields is clone size, D gene, CDR3 length, J gene, V gene, CDR3 protein, CDR3 DNA. D genes are given only for firm matches. Expanded clones are given a class, and other clones once, few, many or no size at all.

>many|TRBD2|16|TRBJ2-1|TRBV20-1
CSANPVPSGLNNEQFF
TGCAGTGCTAACCCAGTCCCTAGCGGCCTTAACAATGAGCAGTTCTTC
>-|-|15|TRBJ1-5|TRBV6-1
CASSGRGYSNQPQHF
TGTGCCAGCAGCGGTCGGGGATATAGCAATCAGCCCCAGCATTTT
>many|-|16|TRBJ1-3|TRBV10-3
CAISEDHGAAGNTIYF
TGTGCCATCAGTGAGGACCACGGGGCGGCTGGAAACACCATATATTTT
>few|-|16|TRBJ2-1|TRBV14
CASSPPRGGGYNEQFF
TGTGCCAGCAGCCCACCTCGGGGCGGAGGCTACAATGAGCAGTTCTTC
>many|-|15|TRBJ2-7|TRBV27
CASSLSATVTYEQYF
TGTGCCAGCAGTTTATCGGCCACTGTTACCTACGAGCAGTACTTC
>many|-|14|TRBJ1-2|TRBV20-1
CSARAPGTNYGYTF
TGCAGTGCTAGGGCGCCAGGGACTAACTATGGCTACACCTTC
>many|-|15|TRBJ1-6|TRBV28
CASSSYLGDYSPLHF
TGTGCCAGCAGTTCCTATTTGGGGGACTATTCACCCCTCCACTTT
>many|-|12|TRBJ2-7|TRBV28
CASSLFQGLQYF
TGTGCCAGCAGTTTATTCCAAGGCTTACAGTACTTC
>-|-|14|TRBJ2-4|TRBV28
CASSLHGDKNIQYF
TGTGCCAGCAGTTTGCATGGGGACAAAAACATTCAGTACTTC
>few|-|15|TRBJ2-1|TRBV3-1
CASSSDSSSYNEQFF
TGTGCCAGCAGCTCGGACTCGAGCTCCTACAATGAGCAGTTCTTC
>-|TRBD2|14|TRBJ2-7|TRBV27
CASRRPGLAGEQYF
TGTGCCAGCAGACGACCGGGACTAGCAGGAGAGCAGTACTTC
>many|-|14|TRBJ1-2|TRBV2
CASSESRGADGYTF
TGTGCCAGCAGTGAATCAAGGGGGGCAGATGGCTACACCTTC
>many|-|13|TRBJ2-5|TRBV3-1
CASSPQTLGTQYF
TGTGCCAGCAGCCCCCAGACTCTCGGGACCCAGTACTTC
>many|-|13|TRBJ1-1|TRBV5-1
CASSLDTNTEAFF
TGCGCCAGCAGCTTGGACACGAACACTGAAGCTTTCTTT
>many|TRBD2|15|TRBJ2-1|TRBV28
CASSFSSGVLNEQFF
TGTGCCAGCAGTTTCTCTAGCGGGGTTTTAAATGAGCAGTTCTTC
>many|-|17|TRBJ2-7|TRBV27
CASSLSVLARGDYEQYF
TGTGCCAGCAGTTTATCTGTCCTCGCGAGGGGGGATTACGAGCAGTACTTC
>-|-|13|TRBJ1-2|TRBV28
CASTTGQVSGYTF
TGTGCCAGCACCACGGGGCAGGTGTCTGGCTACACCTTC
>many|-|15|TRBJ2-6|TRBV5-1
CASSTGNNGANVLTF
TGCGCCAGCAGTACAGGGAATAATGGGGCCAACGTCCTGACTTTC
>few|-|14|TRBJ2-7|TRBV25-1
CASSTGRKAYEQYF
TGTGCCAGCAGCACAGGGAGAAAGGCCTACGAGCAGTACTTC
>many|-|13|TRBJ1-5|TRBV20-1
CSATRQTNQPQHF
TGCAGTGCTACCAGACAGACCAATCAGCCCCAGCATTTT
>many|-|14|TRBJ1-1|TRBV5-1
CASSPGAAGSEAFF
TGCGCCAGCAGCCCTGGGGCCGCCGGCTCTGAAGCTTTCTTT
>many|-|17|TRBJ1-2|TRBV28
CASSFFAQAQKPDGYTF
TGTGCCAGCAGTTTCTTCGCCCAAGCCCAAAAACCAGATGGCTACACCTTC
>-|-|17|TRBJ2-1|TRBV7-2
CASSLDSVAVPYNEQFF
TGTGCCAGCAGCTTAGACTCCGTTGCGGTTCCCTACAATGAGCAGTTCTTC
>many|-|12|TRBJ2-5|TRBV28
CAGGDSQETQYF
TGTGCCGGGGGGGACAGCCAAGAGACCCAGTACTTC
>many|-|16|TRBJ2-3|TRBV28
CASSLGWDGRDDTQYF
TGTGCCAGCAGTTTGGGGTGGGACGGGAGAGATGATACGCAGTATTTT
>many|TRBD1|15|TRBJ1-1|TRBV28
CASSSADRVRTEAFF
TGTGCCAGCAGTTCCGCGGACAGGGTGAGGACTGAAGCTTTCTTT
>many|-|15|TRBJ1-5|TRBV10-3
CAISAGTESNQPQHF
TGTGCCATCAGTGCAGGGACGGAGAGCAATCAGCCCCAGCATTTT
>many|-|13|TRBJ1-2|TRBV12-3/TRBV12-4
CASIKSGNYGYTF
TGTGCCAGCATAAAATCAGGGAACTATGGCTACACCTTC
>many|TRBD1|15|TRBJ2-1|TRBV20-1
CSARVDRGSYNEQFF
TGCAGTGCTAGAGTGGACAGGGGCTCCTACAATGAGCAGTTCTTC
>few|TRBD2|18|TRBJ2-5|TRBV20-1
CSARGLAGEGVFQETQYF
TGCAGTGCTAGGGGACTAGCGGGAGAGGGGGTCTTCCAGGAGACCCAGTACTTC
>many|-|14|TRBJ2-1|TRBV29-1
CSARRGRWGDEQFF
TGCAGCGCGAGGCGGGGCAGGTGGGGGGATGAGCAGTTCTTC
>medium-sized|-|13|TRBJ1-3|TRBV13
CASSLSGRNTIYF
TGTGCCAGCAGCTTATCTGGGAGAAACACCATATATTTT
>many|TRBD2|15|TRBJ2-7|TRBV7-9
CASSLVVAAGAEQYF
TGTGCCAGCAGCTTAGTGGTAGCAGCGGGAGCCGAGCAGTACTTC
>many|-|13|TRBJ2-1|TRBV11-2
CASSRLGVNEQFF
TGTGCCAGCAGCCGATTAGGAGTGAATGAGCAGTTCTTC
>many|-|12|TRBJ1-5|TRBV28
CASTPLNQPQHF
TGTGCCAGCACACCCCTCAATCAGCCCCAGCATTTT
>few|-|14|TRBJ1-2|TRBV2
CASSGRGNAYGYTF
TGTGCCAGCAGTGGCAGGGGAAACGCCTATGGCTACACCTTC